Described below is a single T cell receptor beta chain sequence and its context. Its matching antigen is unknown. The CDR3 runs to 13 residues. The germline V and J ends were trimmed by 6 bases and 5 bases, with 13 bases remaining between them. Germline V lookup: CDR1 MNHEY, CDR2 SVGAGI. The table came from immunoSEQ multiplex PCR; TCRdb's copy has only in-frame clones and leaves some out. Here the sample spans around 70,000 clones, about 90% being singletons. The data stem from a study of graft-versus-host responses after intestinal transplantation. Study-wide results and caveats: Allograft clonal ratios (graft-versus-host to host-versus-graft) were high in patients who had graft-donor T cell macrochimerism.

Sequenced material: unstimulated CD8+ T cells sorted from spleen or lymph node cells, taken before intestinal transplant. The rearrangement joins TRBV6-5 to TRBJ1-1, with a weak D call TRBD1 (6 bases). This clonotype was obtained from a human donor who received an intestinal transplant. The chain's CDR3 is CASSPNRDTEAFF. CDR3 sequence (DNA): TGTGCCAGCAGCCCGAACAGGGATACTGAAGCTTTCTTT.